A selection of T cell receptor beta chains follows, all from one sample in a study of tumor-infiltrating lymphocytes in primary liver carcinoma. A single record per CDR3 protein comes from TCRdb applying MiXCR to the multiplex PCR reads. The sample shows more than 55,000 distinct CDR3 sequences, about two thirds of them seen only once. Sequenced material: liver tumor tissue from sampling region 2. These receptors were collected from a man aged 35 to 55 with primary liver carcinoma and hepatitis B virus infection. CDR3s include the opening cysteine and the closing phenylalanine or tryptophan. Each record gives: clone size, D gene, V gene, J gene, CDR3 protein, CDR3 DNA. D genes are given only for firm matches. Some rows mark clone size as missing; the rest say once, few, many or name a class of expanded clone.

-	-	TRBV12-3/TRBV12-4	TRBJ1-5	CASCLDEGNQPQHF	TGTGCCAGTTGTTTAGATGAGGGCAATCAGCCCCAGCATTTT
-	-	TRBV6-5	TRBJ2-3	CASSQDSSSTDTQYF	TGTGCCAGCAGCCAGGACAGCTCTAGTACAGATACGCAGTATTTT
many	TRBD2	TRBV12-3/TRBV12-4	TRBJ2-2	CASRPTTSGMTGELFF	TGTGCCAGCAGACCCACGACTAGCGGTATGACCGGGGAGCTGTTTTTT
-	-	TRBV6-2/TRBV6-3	TRBJ2-7	CAGSADYEHYF	TGTGCCGGGTCGGCGGACTACGAGCATTACTTC
-	TRBD2	TRBV4-2	TRBJ2-3	CASSQVALLAAATDRQYF	TGTGCCAGCAGCCAAGTGGCGCTTCTAGCGGCTGCGACAGATAGGCAGTATTTT
few	-	TRBV7-3	TRBJ1-1	CASSYGTGSEAFF	TGTGCCAGCAGCTATGGAACAGGGAGTGAAGCTTTCTTT
-	TRBD1	TRBV6-6	TRBJ2-7	CASSLPRTGAAEQYF	TGTGCCAGCAGTCTCCCCCGGACAGGTGCGGCCGAGCAGTACTTC
-	TRBD2	TRBV18	TRBJ2-5	CASSLRASGGEKIQYF	TGTGCCAGCTCACTAAGGGCTAGCGGGGGTGAGAAGATCCAGTACTTC
-	-	TRBV6-2/TRBV6-3	TRBJ1-1	CDSSYINTEAFF	TGTGACAGCAGTTACATTAACACTGAGGCTTTCTTT
-	-	TRBV29-1	TRBJ2-7	CSAPFQGHHEQYF	TGCAGCGCCCCTTTCCAGGGTCACCACGAGCAGTACTTC
many	-	TRBV4-2	TRBJ1-1	CASSQDRGNTEAFF	TGTGCCAGCAGCCAAGATCGGGGGAACACTGAAGCTTTCTTT
-	TRBD2	TRBV6-5	TRBJ2-3	CASNPSGSGTDTLYF	TGTGCCAGTAACCCTAGCGGGTCTGGCACAGATACGCTGTATTTT
once	-	TRBV11-3	TRBJ2-1	CASSLVVSDNEQFF	TGTGCCAGCAGTTTAGTGGTCAGCGACAATGAGCAGTTCTTC
-	-	TRBV10-2	TRBJ1-2	CASTEGGLDYGYTF	TGCGCCAGCACCGAGGGGGGGCTCGACTATGGCTACACCTTC
-	TRBD1	TRBV6-2/TRBV6-3	TRBJ2-2	CASSSPRQGFTGELFF	TGTGCCAGCAGTTCTCCGCGACAGGGGTTCACCGGGGAGTTGTTTTTT
-	-	TRBV4-1	TRBJ2-3	CASSPGLVTDTQYF	TGCGCCAGCAGCCCAGGACTCGTCACGGATACGCAGTATTTT
-	-	TRBV29-1	TRBJ1-4	CSVSWGEKLFF	TGCAGTGTTAGTTGGGGGGAAAAACTGTTTTTT
few	TRBD2	TRBV24-1	TRBJ2-1	CATSEASGRAHNEQFF	TGTGCCACCAGTGAAGCTAGCGGGAGGGCCCACAATGAGCAGTTCTTC
-	-	TRBV6-6	TRBJ2-7	CASSYGTGDREQCF	TGTGCCAGCAGTTACGGGACGGGTGATAGGGAGCAGTGCTTC
once	-	TRBV12-3/TRBV12-4	TRBJ1-5	CGSSFGLGSNQPQHF	TGTGGCAGCAGTTTTGGGCTAGGAAGCAATCAGCCACAGCATTTT
-	TRBD2	TRBV28	TRBJ2-7	CASNLLAGAYEQYF	TGTGCCAGCAATCTCCTAGCGGGAGCTTACGAGCAGTACTTC
many	-	TRBV29-1	TRBJ2-2	CSVLREDTGELFF	TGCAGCGTTCTCAGGGAGGACACCGGGGAGCTGTTTTTT
-	TRBD1	TRBV12-3/TRBV12-4	TRBJ2-7	CASRGQGPSYEQYF	TGTGCCAGCAGGGGACAGGGACCCTCCTACGAGCAGTACTTC
many	-	TRBV6-5	TRBJ1-6	CASSYAGLPPLHF	TGTGCCAGCAGTTACGCAGGACTTCCACCCCTCCACTTT
-	-	TRBV12-3/TRBV12-4	TRBJ2-2	CTSNFPTGGLANTGELFF	TGTACCAGCAACTTCCCCACGGGGGGCTTAGCGAACACCGGGGAGCTGTTTTTT
-	TRBD1	TRBV12-3/TRBV12-4	TRBJ1-5	CASSGRDRGNQPQHF	TGTGCCAGCAGTGGAAGGGACAGGGGGAATCAGCCCCAGCATTTT
-	-	TRBV12-3/TRBV12-4	TRBJ2-1	CASSLIATHEQFF	TGTGCCAGCAGTTTGATTGCAACCCATGAGCAATTCTTC
many	-	TRBV6-5	TRBJ2-2	CASSYSLGPAGGELFF	TGTGCCAGCAGTTACTCCCTAGGGCCGGCCGGCGGGGAGCTGTTTTTT
-	-	TRBV29-1	TRBJ2-1	CSVLDREQFF	TGTAGCGTTCTTGACCGCGAGCAGTTCTTC
-	TRBD1	TRBV5-5	TRBJ1-2	CASSRTGTYLYTF	TGTGCCAGTAGTCGGACAGGGACCTATCTCTACACCTTC
-	TRBD1	TRBV7-8	TRBJ2-2	CTSSAGTGGTGELFF	TGCACCAGCAGCGCGGGAACAGGGGGCACCGGGGAGCTGTTTTTT
-	-	TRBV4-3	TRBJ2-3	CASSPATDMQYF	TGCGCCAGCAGCCCGGCCACAGATATGCAGTATTTT
few	-	TRBV4-1	TRBJ1-2	CASSQVGGNDYGYTF	TGCGCCAGCAGCCAAGTGGGGGGCAATGACTATGGCTACACCTTC